The 29 T cell receptor beta chains listed next were all sequenced from one sample in a study of shared clonotypes between healthy human individuals. Here immunoSEQ multiplex PCR was the method, and the copy in TCRdb shows in-frame clones only, minus some. The table lists 650,000 to 700,000 clones, roughly 91% of them singletons. Sequenced material: memory CD8+ T cells from PBMCs. Subset meaning: CD45RO+ cells pooled with CCR7-negative TemRA cells. These receptors came from a man aged 18 to 29 in good health. Some clones in this sample may be carry-over from other donors' samples.

The chain couples TRBV4-2 to TRBJ1-5; 8 bases agree with TRBD1. Germline lookup yields CDR1 LGHNA and CDR2 YNFKEQ. This CDR3 spans 16 amino acids. V lost 0 bases, J lost 3 bases, and 4 bases stayed unmatched. The CDR3 here is CASSQDRQGFNQPQHF. Here the CDR3 DNA reads TGTGCCAGCAGCCAAGATAGACAGGGGTTCAATCAGCCCCAGCATTTT.

The J gene is TRBJ2-7, the V gene TRBV11-2; D is ambiguous. Between the trimmed V and J ends, which lost 1 base and 1 base, there was a span of 8 bases. The germline gives CDR1 SGHAT, CDR2 FQNNGV. The CDR3 runs to 14 residues. The CDR3 DNA sequence: TGTGCCAGCAGCTTAGGTCTGCAGTCCTACGAGCAGTACTTC. Translation: CASSLGLQSYEQYF.

V and J are TRBV18 and TRBJ1-3; tentative D call: TRBD1 (5 bases). Germline V gene lookup returns CDR1 KGHSH and CDR2 LQKENI. V was pared by 0 bases and J by 2 bases, with 11 bases between. CDR3 size: 16 residues. CDR3 coding DNA: TGTGCCAGCTCACCACCGTCGGGGGACGCTGGAAACACCATATATTTT. The encoded protein is CASSPPSGDAGNTIYF.

V is TRBV27 and J is TRBJ2-1; 7 bases line up with TRBD1. This CDR3 region has 14 residues. Germline lookup yields CDR1 MNHEY and CDR2 SMNVEV (reference sequence). The V and J ends lost 5 bases and 5 bases, in that order; junction bases with no gene match: 6. CDR3 nucleotides: TGTGCCAGCAGTGATCGACAGGGTAACAATGAGCAGTTCTTC. Its protein is CASSDRQGNNEQFF.

The V call is TRBV7-6, the J call TRBJ2-5; the D gene is possibly TRBD2 (5 bases). This CDR3 has 14 residues. Germline V lookup: CDR1 SGHVS, CDR2 FNYEAQ. V was shortened by 1 base and J by 3 bases, with 9 bases between the two germline ends. The CDR3 loop reads CASSLERRKETQYF. CDR3 DNA sequence: TGTGCCAGCAGCTTAGAGCGGCGGAAAGAGACCCAGTACTTC.

The rearrangement links TRBV5-1 to TRBJ2-3; 11 bases are shared with TRBD2. With 0 bases clipped from V and 5 bases from J, the junction kept 5 bases outside the gene matches. The CDR3 extends over 16 amino acids. Germline CDR1 reads SGHRS; CDR2 reads YFSETQ. The CDR3 coding sequence is TGCGCCAGCAGCTTGGACCCTAGCGGGAGGTTAGATACGCAGTATTTT. Translating gives CASSLDPSGRLDTQYF.

The chain recombines TRBV27 with TRBJ2-1, with 8 bases matching TRBD2. Losses at the gene ends were 5 bases for V and 4 bases for J; bases not matched to a gene: 10. Germline CDR1 reads MNHEY; CDR2 reads SMNVEV (reference sequence). The CDR3 extends over 16 amino acids. The CDR3 region has the DNA TGTGCCAGCAGTAACGCCGGACTAGCCGAGTACAATGAGCAGTTCTTC. It is translated as CASSNAGLAEYNEQFF.

The rearrangement links TRBV7-8 to TRBJ2-7; no clear D. Germline CDR1 and CDR2: SGHVS and FQNEAQ. Trimming removed 5 bases at V and 4 bases at J, with 12 bases between. This CDR3 spans 13 amino acids. The CDR3 spells CASSPPYPYEQYF. CDR3 coding DNA: TGTGCCAGCAGCCCCCCGTATCCATACGAGCAGTACTTC.

J is TRBJ1-4 and V is TRBV27, with TRBD1 identical over 9 bases. The CDR3 sequence is 15 residues long. Germline CDR1 is MNHEY and CDR2 is SMNVEV (reference sequence). V shed 4 bases, J shed 7 bases, and the junction held 7 bases outside the gene matches. CDR3 sequence (DNA): TGTGCCAGCAGTTCCACAGGGGGCGCCGCTGAAAAACTGTTTTTT. Protein product: CASSSTGGAAEKLFF.

The CDR3 sequence: CASSLYPSPGETQYF. The CDR3 DNA reads TGTGCCAGCAGTTTATACCCGTCCCCAGGGGAGACCCAGTACTTC. J is TRBJ2-5 and V is TRBV27; TRBD1 might be the D (5 bases). Trimming cost V 1 base and J 5 bases, with 14 bases left between them. The length of the CDR3 is 15 residues. The germline V gene encodes CDR1 MNHEY and CDR2 SMNVEV (reference sequence).

The chain links TRBV10-1 to TRBJ1-1, with D possibly being TRBD1 (5 bases). The CDR3 totals 16 residues. The germline V gene encodes CDR1 WNHNN and CDR2 SYGVQD (reference sequence). V was cut by 3 bases and J by 7 bases, with 21 bases left in between. Here the CDR3 reads CASSERDNGARGEAFF. CDR3 DNA sequence: TGCGCCAGCAGTGAACGTGACAATGGGGCTCGTGGTGAAGCTTTCTTT.

The gene calls are TRBV2 and TRBJ2-5; possible D gene TRBD1, 6 bases. The CDR3 runs 14 residues. CDR1 SNHLY and CDR2 FYNNEI come from the germline V gene. Trimming pared 3 bases from V and 7 bases from J, leaving 15 bases between. The CDR3 spells CASSDSPLGGTQYF. In nucleotides, the CDR3 is TGTGCCAGCAGTGACAGTCCTCTAGGGGGGACCCAGTACTTC.

The chain couples TRBV11-1 to TRBJ2-1; TRBD1 agrees at 7 bases. V gave up 4 bases and J gave up 4 bases; unmatched junction bases: 10. The germline V gene has CDR1 SGHAT and CDR2 FQDESV (reference sequence). CDR3 length: 16 amino acids. The CDR3 DNA sequence: TGTGCCAGCAGCTCGGCACAGGGGATATTTTACAATGAGCAGTTCTTC. Residues: CASSSAQGIFYNEQFF.

With respect to this clone: A much larger clone sits a single nucleotide away, making a read error possible. Other DNA sequences in the same sample also yield this CDR3. The V call is TRBV28, the J call TRBJ1-1; no reliable D call. The CDR3 has 13 residues. V lost 5 bases and J lost 1, with 8 bases in between. Germline CDR1 and CDR2: MDHEN and SYDVKM. DNA for the CDR3: TGTGCCAGCAGTCTTACAGAGAACACTGAAGCTTTCTTT. As protein: CASSLTENTEAFF.

This rearrangement joins TRBV28 to TRBJ2-7; D possibly corresponds to TRBD2 (6 bases). The CDR3 loop spans 12 amino acids. In germline, CDR1 is MDHEN, CDR2 SYDVKM. Trimming removed 7 bases from V and 6 bases from J, with 13 bases in between. CDR3: CASTSGTREQYF. The CDR3 nucleotides are TGTGCCAGCACCTCCGGGACTCGCGAGCAGTACTTC.

V is TRBV7-8 and J is TRBJ1-4, with TRBD1 matching over 7 bases. The V segment lost 5 bases and the J segment 8 bases; nucleotides outside the gene matches: 11. Looked up from germline, CDR1 is SGHVS and CDR2 is FQNEAQ. There are 15 residues in the CDR3. The CDR3 nucleotides read TGTGCCAGCAGCGAAGGACAGGTCGGTTGGGAAAAACTGTTTTTT. It specifies CASSEGQVGWEKLFF.

This clone was observed a few times. The chain combines TRBV7-9 with TRBJ2-1; 7 bases map to TRBD2. With V trimmed by 8 bases and J by 8 bases, 15 bases remained unmatched. This CDR3 is 15 amino acids long. In germline, CDR1 is SEHNR, CDR2 FQNEAQ (reference sequence). The DNA of the CDR3 is TGTGCCAGCCGGCCCCAGGGAGGGACCCACGATGAGCAGTTCTTC. It specifies CASRPQGGTHDEQFF.

As regards this clone: Different DNA sequences within this sample yield the same CDR3. This chain uses TRBV27 with TRBJ2-1, with D maybe TRBD2 (5 bases). V was clipped by 3 bases and J by 4 bases, with 10 bases between them. Germline V lookup: CDR1 MNHEY, CDR2 SMNVEV (reference sequence). The CDR3 runs to 14 residues. The CDR3 loop is CASSFVGNYNEQFF. CDR3 nucleotide sequence: TGTGCCAGCAGTTTTGTCGGGAATTACAATGAGCAGTTCTTC.

V usage is TRBV15 and J usage is TRBJ2-7; D may be TRBD2 (6 bases). The CDR3 loop spans 15 amino acids. Germline assignment: CDR1 LNHNV and CDR2 YYDKDF (reference sequence). V lost 3 bases and J lost 4, with 16 bases in between. As DNA, the CDR3 is TGTGCCACCAGCAGTGGTAGCGGAGCCCCATACGAGCAGTACTTC. Translated, it gives CATSSGSGAPYEQYF.

The chain links TRBV4-3 to TRBJ2-2, with 7 bases lining up with TRBD1. CDR1 and CDR2 from the germline V gene are LGHNA and YSLEER. The junction had 5 bases not matched to a gene; V was cut back by 4 bases and J by 3 bases. The CDR3 runs to 15 residues. The CDR3 nucleotides read TGCGCCAGCAGCCGTTTAACAGGGGACACCGGGGAGCTGTTTTTT. Translated: CASSRLTGDTGELFF.

The V and J genes are TRBV28 and TRBJ2-7; 7 bases map to TRBD2. V shed 6 bases and J 5 bases; nucleotides not matched to a gene: 4. Germline V CDR1 and CDR2: MDHEN, SYDVKM. The length of the CDR3 is 12 residues. The CDR3 loop is CASSPGRDEQYF. The CDR3 coding sequence is TGTGCCAGCAGCCCGGGGAGGGACGAGCAGTACTTC.

The V and J genes are TRBV6-8 and TRBJ2-5; 7 bases align to TRBD1. The CDR3 sequence is 14 residues long. CDR1 and CDR2 (germline): MNHGY, SAAAGT. Unmatched junction bases numbered 3, after V lost 0 bases and J lost 5 bases. CDR3 region: CASSYSPGGETQYF. CDR3 in DNA: TGTGCCAGCAGTTACTCGCCAGGGGGTGAGACCCAGTACTTC.

V gene TRBV28 combines with J gene TRBJ2-1; a possible D gene is TRBD2 (5 bases). The CDR3 contains 15 residues. Trimming shortened V by 6 bases and J by 7 bases, and 19 bases separated the two germline ends. Germline-derived CDR1 and CDR2 are MDHEN and SYDVKM. CDR3 amino acids: CASSLRGQRGNEQFF. CDR3 DNA: TGTGCCAGCAGCCTTCGAGGGCAGCGAGGTAATGAGCAGTTCTTC. The complete variable domain, with remaining parts taken from reference TRBV28 and TRBJ2-1, reads DVKVTQSSRYLVKRTGEKVFLECVQDMDHENMFWYRQDPGLGLRLIYFSYDVKMKEKGDIPEGYSVSREKKERFSLILESASTNQTSMYLCASSLRGQRGNEQFFGPGTRLTVL.

The rearrangement joins TRBV27 to TRBJ2-1; perhaps TRBD1 as D (6 bases). The V end was cut by 4 bases, the J end by 2 bases, with 12 bases between. Germline lookup yields CDR1 MNHEY and CDR2 SMNVEV (reference sequence). CDR3 length equals 15 residues. The CDR3 DNA reads TGTGCCAGCAGTTATGTTGGGACAACCTACAATGAGCAGTTCTTC. Translation: CASSYVGTTYNEQFF.

The V and J genes are TRBV5-1 and TRBJ2-3; D is ambiguous. Germline V gene data show CDR1 as SGHRS and CDR2 as YFSETQ. Trimming cost V 7 bases and J 6 bases, with 18 bases left between them. The CDR3 has 14 residues. The CDR3 DNA reads TGCGCCAGCGCGAAGGAAGATAGGCGGGATACGCAGTATTTT. This encodes CASAKEDRRDTQYF.

The chain couples TRBV4-1 to TRBJ2-6; D is ambiguous. The CDR3 loop spans 16 amino acids. V gave up 4 bases and J gave up 0 bases, with 10 bases separating them. Germline lookup yields CDR1 MGHRA and CDR2 YSYEKL. CDR3 sequence reads: CASSPLERSGANVLTF. In nucleotides, the CDR3 is TGCGCCAGCAGCCCACTCGAGCGCTCTGGGGCCAACGTCCTGACTTTC.

This rearrangement joins TRBV19 to TRBJ1-5, with D possibly TRBD1 on 6 matching bases. The CDR3 extends over 14 amino acids. Trimming pared 6 bases from V and 1 base from J, leaving 10 bases between. The germline gives CDR1 LNHDA, CDR2 SQIVND (reference sequence). The CDR3 DNA is TGTGCCAGTAGCAGAGGGGGGAGCAATCAGCCCCAGCATTTT. Protein product: CASSRGGSNQPQHF.

The CDR3 loop reads CASSQSSGDPYEQYF. Here the CDR3 DNA reads TGCGCCAGCAGCCAATCTAGCGGAGACCCCTACGAGCAGTACTTC. J is TRBJ2-7 and V is TRBV4-3, with 7 bases lining up with TRBD2. Trimming cost V 2 bases and J 2 bases; bases outside gene matches: 6. The CDR3 is 15 residues long. From germline, CDR1 is LGHNA and CDR2 YSLEER.

This clone was recorded a few times. The chain joins TRBV27 to TRBJ1-1, with 7 bases lining up with TRBD1. V trimming: 2 bases; J trimming: 3 bases; junction bases outside the gene matches: 15. Germline CDR1 is MNHEY and CDR2 is SMNVEV (reference sequence). This CDR3 comprises 18 residues. The CDR3: CASSLRVPTGVVDTEAFF. The DNA of the CDR3 is TGTGCCAGCAGTTTAAGGGTCCCAACAGGGGTGGTGGACACTGAAGCTTTCTTT.